A selection of T cell receptor beta chains follows, all from one sample in a study of cytotoxic CD8 clonotypes in ibrutinib-treated CLL. Some clones are missing from TCRdb's copy, which holds only in-frame ones; the method was immunoSEQ multiplex PCR. The sample consists of nearly 25,000 clones, 65% to 80% of them appearing once. Sequenced here: PBMCs, sampled after 12 months of ibrutinib treatment. The receptors originated from a human donor with chronic lymphocytic leukemia. CDR3s include the opening cysteine and the closing phenylalanine or tryptophan. Fields, in order: CDR3 DNA, CDR3 protein, D gene, clone size, J gene, V gene. D genes are given only for firm matches. The size of a clone is reported for some rows only, either as once, few or many, or as a class for expanded clones.

CDR3nt: TGTGCCAGCAGCCCTCTTTCCGGGACTAGGAATGAGCAGTTCTTC
CDR3aa: CASSPLSGTRNEQFF
d_gene: TRBD2
abundance: -
j_gene: TRBJ2-1
v_gene: TRBV14

CDR3nt: TGCGCCAGCAGCCCAACCGGGACAGGGAATGAAAAACTGTTTTTT
CDR3aa: CASSPTGTGNEKLFF
d_gene: TRBD1
abundance: -
j_gene: TRBJ1-4
v_gene: TRBV4-3

CDR3nt: TGCGCCAGCAGCTTGGCCCCGTCAGATACGCAGTATTTT
CDR3aa: CASSLAPSDTQYF
d_gene: -
abundance: -
j_gene: TRBJ2-3
v_gene: TRBV5-1

CDR3nt: TGTGCCAGCAGCATCAACCGGGACAGGGTTGGCGAGCAGTACTTC
CDR3aa: CASSINRDRVGEQYF
d_gene: TRBD1
abundance: -
j_gene: TRBJ2-7
v_gene: TRBV7-2

CDR3nt: TGTGCCAGCCGGGACGGAACCACTTCTTATGGCTACACCTTC
CDR3aa: CASRDGTTSYGYTF
d_gene: -
abundance: once
j_gene: TRBJ1-2
v_gene: TRBV6-5

CDR3nt: TGTGCCAGTCTTTTGGACCCTGCGGGTAACACCGGGGAGCTGTTTTTT
CDR3aa: CASLLDPAGNTGELFF
d_gene: -
abundance: -
j_gene: TRBJ2-2
v_gene: TRBV19

CDR3nt: TGTGCCAGCTCTACGGCCGGGAAAGTAACCGGGGAGCTGTTTTTT
CDR3aa: CASSTAGKVTGELFF
d_gene: -
abundance: -
j_gene: TRBJ2-2
v_gene: TRBV18

CDR3nt: TGTGCCAGCAGCCGCGCGACTGCGGGGGCGCCTGAAAAACTGTTTTTT
CDR3aa: CASSRATAGAPEKLFF
d_gene: -
abundance: once
j_gene: TRBJ1-4
v_gene: TRBV6-6

CDR3nt: TGTGCCAGCAGGCGGGGAAGGGGGTGGGGGCCCAACAATGAGCAGTTCTTC
CDR3aa: CASRRGRGWGPNNEQFF
d_gene: -
abundance: once
j_gene: TRBJ2-1
v_gene: TRBV7-8

CDR3nt: TGCGCCAGCAGCCAAGATTCGGCAGGGGGCTACGAGCAGTACTTC
CDR3aa: CASSQDSAGGYEQYF
d_gene: TRBD1
abundance: -
j_gene: TRBJ2-7
v_gene: TRBV4-1

CDR3nt: TGTGCCAGCAGTATAGACGTCAGCAATCAGCCCCAGCATTTT
CDR3aa: CASSIDVSNQPQHF
d_gene: -
abundance: -
j_gene: TRBJ1-5
v_gene: TRBV27

CDR3nt: TGCGCCAGCAGCTTGACAGCCTTAAACTATGGCTACACCTTC
CDR3aa: CASSLTALNYGYTF
d_gene: -
abundance: -
j_gene: TRBJ1-2
v_gene: TRBV5-1

CDR3nt: TGTGCCAGCTCACCGCGGCAGGGGACCTACGAGCAGTACTTC
CDR3aa: CASSPRQGTYEQYF
d_gene: -
abundance: -
j_gene: TRBJ2-7
v_gene: TRBV18

CDR3nt: TGTGCCAGCAGTGAAGGCAGGGGAAGCAATCAGCCCCAGCATTTT
CDR3aa: CASSEGRGSNQPQHF
d_gene: -
abundance: -
j_gene: TRBJ1-5
v_gene: TRBV6-1

CDR3nt: TGTGCCAGCAGCTTATCTAAGGGGTTCGACACTGAAGCTTTCTTT
CDR3aa: CASSLSKGFDTEAFF
d_gene: -
abundance: once
j_gene: TRBJ1-1
v_gene: TRBV7-2

CDR3nt: TGTGCCAGCAGCTTAGCAGGGGGAGTAGAGACCCAGTACTTC
CDR3aa: CASSLAGGVETQYF
d_gene: -
abundance: -
j_gene: TRBJ2-5
v_gene: TRBV7-9

CDR3nt: TGTGCCACCTCACAGGGGACCGAGCAGTACTTC
CDR3aa: CATSQGTEQYF
d_gene: TRBD1
abundance: -
j_gene: TRBJ2-7
v_gene: TRBV15

CDR3nt: TGTGCCAGCAGATCGACAGGGTACACTGAAGCTTTCTTT
CDR3aa: CASRSTGYTEAFF
d_gene: TRBD1
abundance: -
j_gene: TRBJ1-1
v_gene: TRBV28

CDR3nt: TGTGCCAGCAGGGGAGCGGGGGACGGAATCACCCAGTACTTC
CDR3aa: CASRGAGDGITQYF
d_gene: TRBD2
abundance: -
j_gene: TRBJ2-5
v_gene: TRBV28

CDR3nt: TGCGCCAGCAGCTTGGACGGGTATGGCTACACCTTC
CDR3aa: CASSLDGYGYTF
d_gene: -
abundance: -
j_gene: TRBJ1-2
v_gene: TRBV5-1

CDR3nt: TGTGCTAGCAGCTTAGCAGGCGGGGTCCGCGAGCAGTACTTC
CDR3aa: CASSLAGGVREQYF
d_gene: -
abundance: few
j_gene: TRBJ2-7
v_gene: TRBV7-7

CDR3nt: TGCAGCGCCAGGGGAGGAGAGACCCAGTACTTC
CDR3aa: CSARGGETQYF
d_gene: -
abundance: -
j_gene: TRBJ2-5
v_gene: TRBV29-1

CDR3nt: TGTGCCTGGAGTGTACGGACGACAGGGGAGAACACTGAAGCTTTCTTT
CDR3aa: CAWSVRTTGENTEAFF
d_gene: TRBD1
abundance: -
j_gene: TRBJ1-1
v_gene: TRBV30

CDR3nt: TGTGCCAGCAGCACCGACTCCTACGAGCAGTACTTC
CDR3aa: CASSTDSYEQYF
d_gene: -
abundance: -
j_gene: TRBJ2-7
v_gene: TRBV21-1

CDR3nt: TGTGCCAGTAGTATAGGGACTAGCGGGGCAGATACGCAGTATTTT
CDR3aa: CASSIGTSGADTQYF
d_gene: TRBD2
abundance: -
j_gene: TRBJ2-3
v_gene: TRBV19

CDR3nt: TGTGCCAGCAGCTTAGTTAGCGGGGTGGTTAATGAGCAGTTCTTC
CDR3aa: CASSLVSGVVNEQFF
d_gene: TRBD2
abundance: -
j_gene: TRBJ2-1
v_gene: TRBV11-2

CDR3nt: TGTGCCAGCAGCGGTCAGGGGCGTGGGGAGCAGTACTTC
CDR3aa: CASSGQGRGEQYF
d_gene: -
abundance: -
j_gene: TRBJ2-7
v_gene: TRBV6-5

CDR3nt: TGTGCTAGCAGCTTAAGTGGGGGGGCCACAGATACGCAGTATTTT
CDR3aa: CASSLSGGATDTQYF
d_gene: -
abundance: few
j_gene: TRBJ2-3
v_gene: TRBV7-7

CDR3nt: TGTGCCAGCAGCTCCTCCCAAGCAGATACGCAGTATTTT
CDR3aa: CASSSSQADTQYF
d_gene: -
abundance: -
j_gene: TRBJ2-3
v_gene: TRBV7-2

CDR3nt: TGTGCCAGCAGCGTAGTTAGCGGGGGCACAGATACGCAGTATTTT
CDR3aa: CASSVVSGGTDTQYF
d_gene: TRBD2
abundance: -
j_gene: TRBJ2-3
v_gene: TRBV9

CDR3nt: TGTGCCAGTAGTATAATAGCGGGGGCAAACACCGGGGAGCTGTTTTTT
CDR3aa: CASSIIAGANTGELFF
d_gene: TRBD2
abundance: -
j_gene: TRBJ2-2
v_gene: TRBV19

CDR3nt: TGCGCCAGCAGCTCCGGGACAGGGGGTTCCGGGGAGCTGTTTTTT
CDR3aa: CASSSGTGGSGELFF
d_gene: TRBD1
abundance: -
j_gene: TRBJ2-2
v_gene: TRBV5-1

CDR3nt: TGCGCCAGCAGCTTTGAAATGGAGACCCAGTACTTC
CDR3aa: CASSFEMETQYF
d_gene: -
abundance: -
j_gene: TRBJ2-5
v_gene: TRBV5-1

CDR3nt: TGTGCCAGCAGCTTAGGGGACCGACTCTACACCTTC
CDR3aa: CASSLGDRLYTF
d_gene: -
abundance: few
j_gene: TRBJ1-2
v_gene: TRBV7-9

CDR3nt: TGTGCCAGCAGATCCCCAGGGGCTGGAAACACCATATATTTT
CDR3aa: CASRSPGAGNTIYF
d_gene: -
abundance: -
j_gene: TRBJ1-3
v_gene: TRBV6-5

CDR3nt: TGCGCCAGCAGCTTGGTGGGTAGCGGCGGCGGGGAGCTGTTTTTT
CDR3aa: CASSLVGSGGGELFF
d_gene: -
abundance: -
j_gene: TRBJ2-2
v_gene: TRBV5-1

CDR3nt: TGTGCCAGCAGCCCGACGACTAGCGGGGGGGCCGAGCAGTACTTC
CDR3aa: CASSPTTSGGAEQYF
d_gene: TRBD2
abundance: -
j_gene: TRBJ2-7
v_gene: TRBV11-2

CDR3nt: TGCGCCAGCAGTGACGGTTTTACGGCACCCCTCCACTTT
CDR3aa: CASSDGFTAPLHF
d_gene: -
abundance: few
j_gene: TRBJ1-6
v_gene: TRBV10-1

CDR3nt: TGCGCCAGCAGCCAAGATTTGGGGGAAAACTATGGCTACACCTTC
CDR3aa: CASSQDLGENYGYTF
d_gene: -
abundance: -
j_gene: TRBJ1-2
v_gene: TRBV4-3

CDR3nt: TGCGCCAGCAGCCAGCCGGGGGTGGCCTCCTATAATTCACCCCTCCACTTT
CDR3aa: CASSQPGVASYNSPLHF
d_gene: -
abundance: medium-sized
j_gene: TRBJ1-6
v_gene: TRBV4-1

CDR3nt: TGTGCCAGCAGCTCAGACAGGAGGGCCTACAATGAGCAGTTCTTC
CDR3aa: CASSSDRRAYNEQFF
d_gene: -
abundance: -
j_gene: TRBJ2-1
v_gene: TRBV5-4